These 5 T cell receptor beta chains were sequenced from one sample in a study of beta chain features in type 1 diabetes. As every portion of the isolated RNA was reverse transcribed, the sequencing read expressed TCRB transcripts. Method: immunoSEQ multiplex PCR; TCRdb's copy keeps in-frame clones and lacks some. The table shows around 430,000 clones, with about 32% occurring only once. The sequenced material came from naive CD4+ T cells from blood. All receptors come from a man between 18 and 29 years old in good health.

The V and J genes are TRBV7-3 and TRBJ2-7, with 9 bases matching TRBD2. J lost 2 bases, V lost 0 bases, and 2 bases had no gene match. This CDR3 is 15 amino acids long. In germline, CDR1 is SGHTA, CDR2 FQGTGA. The CDR3 protein is CASSLTPSGTYEQYF. DNA of the CDR3: TGTGCCAGCAGCTTAACCCCTAGCGGGACCTACGAGCAGTACTTC.

This clone occurred a few times. This sequence joins TRBV29-1 and TRBJ2-5, with D uncertain. Trimming removed 4 bases from V and 1 base from J, with 7 bases in between. CDR3 length equals 12 residues. CDR1 and CDR2 from the germline V gene are SQVTM and ANQGSEA. The CDR3 nucleotides read TGCAGCGTTGCAGAGAGCCAAGAGACCCAGTACTTC. This sequence encodes CSVAESQETQYF.

The rearrangement joins TRBV5-1 to TRBJ2-3, with 9 bases that match TRBD2. This CDR3 has 15 residues. Trimming cost V 6 bases and J 0 bases; bases outside gene matches: 5. Germline V lookup: CDR1 SGHRS, CDR2 YFSETQ. In DNA form, the CDR3 reads TGCGCCAGCAAGAGTCTAGCGGGAAGCACAGATACGCAGTATTTT. It codes for CASKSLAGSTDTQYF. The variable domain in full, completed from reference TRBV5-1 and TRBJ2-3, reads KAGVTQTPRYLIKTRGQQVTLSCSPISGHRSVSWYQQTPGQGLQFLFEYFSETQRNKGNFPGRFSGRQFSNSRSEMNVSTLELGDSALYLCASKSLAGSTDTQYFGPGTRLTVL.

This clone was counted a few times. The V call is TRBV7-2, the J call TRBJ2-2, with D possibly TRBD1 on 6 matching bases. V lost 3 bases, J lost 6 bases, and 11 bases lay in between. Germline CDR1 reads SGHTA; CDR2 reads FQGNSA. The CDR3 has 14 residues. CDR3 sequence (DNA): TGTGCCAGCAGCTTGCACAGGGCGCCCGGGGAGCTGTTTTTT. This gives the protein CASSLHRAPGELFF.

This clone was seen just once. The chain links TRBV30 to TRBJ2-2; weak D call: TRBD2 (5 bases). The V end was cut by 3 bases, the J end by 6 bases, with 14 bases between. The germline V gene has CDR1 GTSNPN and CDR2 SVGIG (reference sequence). The length of the CDR3 is 14 residues. The CDR3 loop reads CAWRKLTGSGELFF. The CDR3, as DNA: TGTGCCTGGAGGAAACTAACGGGATCCGGGGAGCTGTTTTTT. Drawing the rest from reference TRBV30 and TRBJ2-2, the complete variable domain is SQTIHQWPATLVQPVGSPLSLECTVEGTSNPNLYWYRQAAGRGLQLLFYSVGIGQISSEVPQNLSASRPQDRQFILSSKKLLLSDSGFYLCAWRKLTGSGELFFGEGSRLTVL.